The 14 T cell receptor beta chains below all came from one sample that was sequenced in a study of shared clonotypes between healthy human individuals. Produced via immunoSEQ multiplex PCR; TCRdb's table is partial and in-frame only. This sample has about 480,000 clones; 60% to 80% occur once, and the top ten carry around 12%. Sequences were obtained from PBMCs. These receptors were obtained from a woman between 40 and 50 years old in good health. Some clones in this sample may be carry-over from other donors' samples.

The chain is built from TRBV2 and TRBJ2-2, with 7 bases identical to TRBD1. The CDR3 is 13 residues long. Germline V CDR1 and CDR2: SNHLY, FYNNEI. The V and J ends lost 8 bases and 0 bases, in that order; junction bases with no gene match: 0. Here the CDR3 DNA reads TGTGCCAGCCAGGGGGCGAACACCGGGGAGCTGTTTTTT. It is translated as CASQGANTGELFF.

This clone was counted at least ten times. This rearrangement joins TRBV6-1 to TRBJ1-4; D is unresolved. The CDR3 loop spans 15 amino acids. Per the germline V gene, CDR1 is MNHNS and CDR2 is SASEGT. Trimming left V 3 bases short and J 5 bases short, with 13 bases between. CDR3 sequence: CASSDGAGSNEKLFF. The DNA for the CDR3 is TGTGCCAGCAGTGATGGCGCGGGGTCCAATGAAAAACTGTTTTTT.

The J gene is TRBJ1-2, the V gene TRBV27; the D gene is possibly TRBD1 (5 bases). With 5 bases removed from V and 8 bases from J, the gap between germline ends came to 18 bases. Germline V lookup: CDR1 MNHEY, CDR2 SMNVEV (reference sequence). The CDR3 extends over 14 amino acids. CDR3 loop: CASSPRDLRSGYTF. The DNA for the CDR3 is TGTGCCAGCAGTCCCCGGGACCTCAGGAGCGGCTACACCTTC.

To note about this clone: The identical CDR3 is also encoded by other nucleotide sequences in the sample. In DNA, the CDR3 is TGTGCCAGCAGTCCCCGGGGCTACGAGCAGTACTTC. This codes for CASSPRGYEQYF. This sequence joins TRBV6-5 and TRBJ2-7; maybe TRBD2 (5 bases). V was cut by 5 bases and J by 3 bases, with 8 bases left in between. Looked up from germline, CDR1 is MNHEY and CDR2 is SVGAGI. The CDR3 consists of 12 residues.

The chain employs TRBV11-1 and TRBJ1-2; D might be TRBD1 (5 bases). The germline CDR1 and CDR2 sequences are SGHAT and FQDESV (reference sequence). The CDR3 loop spans 13 amino acids. With 5 bases removed from V and 4 bases from J, the gap between germline ends came to 11 bases. DNA for the CDR3: TGTGCCAGCAGCCTCGACAGTTTCTATGGCTACACCTTC. Translation gives CASSLDSFYGYTF.

As DNA, the CDR3 is TGTGCCAGCAGCTTAGGCCGAGGGACAGGGTTCACTGAAGCTTTCTTT. It codes for CASSLGRGTGFTEAFF. The chain couples TRBV7-9 to TRBJ1-1, with TRBD1 matching 9 bases. Trimming removed 1 base from V and 4 bases from J; junction bases left unmatched: 7. The germline V gene encodes CDR1 SEHNR and CDR2 FQNEAQ (reference sequence). The CDR3 has 16 amino acids.

The J gene is TRBJ2-1, the V gene TRBV10-3, with D possibly matching TRBD1 (5 bases). CDR3 length: 12 amino acids. Germline assignment: CDR1 ENHRY and CDR2 SYGVKD. V lost 8 bases and J lost 4, with 9 bases in between. DNA for the CDR3: TGTGCCATCGGACAAACATACAATGAGCAGTTCTTC. Its protein product is CAIGQTYNEQFF.

Notes on this clone: Since a far larger clone is one base different, this is likely a read error. The chain combines TRBV15 with TRBJ2-2, with 8 nucleotides matching TRBD1. The CDR3 is 15 amino acids. V lost 11 bases and J lost 0; bases outside the gene matches: 8. Germline assignment: CDR1 LNHNV and CDR2 YYDKDF (reference sequence). CDR3 region: CAAETGASNTGELFF. The CDR3, as DNA: TGTGCCGCGGAGACAGGGGCCTCGAACACCGGGGAGCTGTTTTTT.

As DNA, the CDR3 is TGTGCCAGCTCTCGGGACAGGGACTACGAGCAGTACTTC. Protein product: CASSRDRDYEQYF. The chain joins TRBV18 to TRBJ2-7; 9 bases fit TRBD1. The V segment lost 6 bases and the J segment 3 bases; nucleotides outside the gene matches: 3. Germline CDR1 is KGHSH and CDR2 is LQKENI. The CDR3 totals 13 residues.

The V gene is TRBV5-6, the J gene TRBJ2-2; D gene unclear. The V gene lost 4 bases and the J gene lost 1 base, with 8 bases spanning the gap. CDR3 length: 14 residues. CDR1 is SGHDT and CDR2 is YYEEEE in the germline V gene. This CDR3 is CASSPRLNTGELFF. The CDR3 coding sequence is TGTGCCAGCAGCCCCAGACTGAACACCGGGGAGCTGTTTTTT.

V is TRBV28 and J is TRBJ1-2; D gene unclear. Germline V gene data show CDR1 as MDHEN and CDR2 as SYDVKM. This CDR3 has 15 residues. The ends were cut back, 4 bases at V and 0 bases at J, with 12 bases in the middle. The CDR3 nucleotides are TGTGCCAGCAGTTCCCCGGGTCTAGCTAACTATGGCTACACCTTC. It is translated as CASSSPGLANYGYTF.

This clone was observed many times. The chain is built from TRBV27 and TRBJ2-2; 10 positions agree with TRBD2. The CDR3 is 16 amino acids. V lost 5 bases to trimming and J lost 5 bases; unmatched junction nucleotides: 8. The V gene's germline CDR1 is MNHEY and CDR2 SMNVEV (reference sequence). The CDR3 loop is CASSGLAVRRTGELFF. CDR3 in DNA: TGTGCCAGCAGTGGACTAGCGGTTAGAAGGACCGGGGAGCTGTTTTTT.

This clone was found once. CDR3 protein: CASKPSGSTEQFF. The CDR3 DNA is TGTGCCAGCAAGCCTAGCGGGAGCACTGAGCAGTTCTTC. The J gene is TRBJ2-1, the V gene TRBV7-6; 10 nucleotides agree with TRBD2. Germline V gene sequence: CDR1 SGHVS, CDR2 FNYEAQ. This CDR3 is built from 13 residues. Trimming took 7 bases from V and 9 from J; bases not matched to a gene: 6.

This chain uses TRBV19 with TRBJ1-2; D perhaps matches TRBD1 (6 bases). V shed 0 bases and J shed 7 bases, with 21 bases lying between them. CDR3 length: 17 residues. The germline gives CDR1 LNHDA, CDR2 SQIVND (reference sequence). The CDR3 DNA reads TGTGCCAGTAGTATAGACATCTCCGGAGGGGGGACCGGTGGCTACACCTTC. It translates to CASSIDISGGGTGGYTF.